This T cell receptor beta chain originates from a study of T cells in Graves' hyperthyroidism and ophthalmopathy. This clonotype was seen a few times. V lost 3 bases, J lost 4 bases, and 11 bases lay in between. The CDR3 contains 15 residues. The germline CDR1 and CDR2 sequences are KGHDR and SFDVKD. It was RNA transcripts that yielded the amplified TCR beta CDR3 regions. The TCR CDR3 first-round RT-PCR relied on the HTBI primer set. TCRdb recomputed calls from the multiplex PCR reads with MiXCR, one row per CDR3 protein. The table lists around 350,000 distinct CDR3 sequences, 13% to 15% of them singletons.

The J gene is TRBJ2-2, the V gene TRBV24-1; no definite D call. The sample consisted of blood. This TCR came from a woman between 25 and 40 years old with Graves' ophthalmopathy. CDR3 nucleotide sequence: TGTGCCACCAGTGATCCCGACCGAGTCACCGGGGAGCTGTTTTTT. It codes for CATSDPDRVTGELFF.